What follows is one T cell receptor (beta chain) and its context. Primed by a sample-barcoded 5' primer and a J-beta primer mix, a second PCR proceeded for about 6 to 11 cycles. TCRdb passed the 5' RACE reads through MiXCR, listing each CDR3 protein once. The data contain more than 1,000,000 distinct CDR3 sequences, almost 25% of them seen just once; the ten biggest clones take up 0.65% to 0.75%. This specimen comes from a study of blood T cells in healthy people across ages. This CDR3 contains 15 residues. The germline V gene encodes CDR1 SGHVS and CDR2 FNYEAQ. V was shortened by 2 bases and J by 8 bases, with 15 bases between the two germline ends. The same sample was also used in a study of T cells of mothers and their children. That work states: RNA was extracted, and all of it went into cDNA synthesis at about 1.5 ug per 15 ul.

This sequence originates from a girl aged 2 to 9 in good health. The chain links TRBV7-6 to TRBJ1-4; no firm D call. Sequencing was done on a sample of blood. CDR3 bases: TGTGCCAGCAGCTTAAGCGGCCGTAAGGTAGAAAAACTGTTTTTT. Protein: CASSLSGRKVEKLFF.